This record looks at one TCR beta chain sequence and its context. Its target is not known. This entry comes from a study of T cell responses to AZD1222 COVID-19 vaccine. Measured with immunoSEQ multiplex PCR; TCRdb has only the in-frame clones, and not every one. The sample yields 130,000 to 150,000 clones, more than 70% seen once. Notes on the study in general: The study sampled repertoires only after the peak T cell response.

The CDR3 is made up of 13 amino acids. V lost 0 bases and J 14 bases, leaving 14 bases between the germline ends. CDR1 SGHRS and CDR2 YFSETQ come from the germline V gene. This specimen was peripheral blood, taken on day 0 of MenACWY control vaccination. This receptor was obtained from an adult in good health. This rearrangement joins TRBV5-1 to TRBJ1-4; D is ambiguous. CDR3 coding DNA: TGCGCCAGCAGCTTGGGGCTGGATGGCGGGCTGTTTTTT. Translating it yields CASSLGLDGGLFF.